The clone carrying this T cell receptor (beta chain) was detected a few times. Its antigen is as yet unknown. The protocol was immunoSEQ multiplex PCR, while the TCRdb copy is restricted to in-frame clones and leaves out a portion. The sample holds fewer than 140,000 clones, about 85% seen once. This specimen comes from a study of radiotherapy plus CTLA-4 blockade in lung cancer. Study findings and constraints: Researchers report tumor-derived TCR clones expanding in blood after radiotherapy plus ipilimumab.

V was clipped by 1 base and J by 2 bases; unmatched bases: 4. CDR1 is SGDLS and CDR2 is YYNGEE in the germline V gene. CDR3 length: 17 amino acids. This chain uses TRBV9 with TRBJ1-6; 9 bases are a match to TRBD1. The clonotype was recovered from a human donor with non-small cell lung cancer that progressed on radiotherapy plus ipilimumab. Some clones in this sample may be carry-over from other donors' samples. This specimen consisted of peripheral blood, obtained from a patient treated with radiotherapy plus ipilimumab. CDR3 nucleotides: TGTGCCAGCAGCGTATCGGGACAGGGCGCCTATAATTCACCCCTCCACTTT. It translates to CASSVSGQGAYNSPLHF.